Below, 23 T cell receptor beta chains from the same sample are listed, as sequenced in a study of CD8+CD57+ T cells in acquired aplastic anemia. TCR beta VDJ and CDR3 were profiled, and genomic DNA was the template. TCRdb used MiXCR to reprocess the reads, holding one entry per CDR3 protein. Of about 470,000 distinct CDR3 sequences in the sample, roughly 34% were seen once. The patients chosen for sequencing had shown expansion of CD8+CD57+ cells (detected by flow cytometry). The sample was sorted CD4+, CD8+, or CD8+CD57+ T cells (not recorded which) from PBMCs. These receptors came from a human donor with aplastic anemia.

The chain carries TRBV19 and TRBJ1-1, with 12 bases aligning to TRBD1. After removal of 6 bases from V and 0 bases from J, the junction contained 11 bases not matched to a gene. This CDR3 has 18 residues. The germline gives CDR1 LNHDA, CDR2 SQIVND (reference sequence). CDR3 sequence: CASREPGQGARMNTEAFF. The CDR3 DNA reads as TGTGCCAGTAGAGAGCCGGGACAGGGGGCCAGAATGAACACTGAAGCTTTCTTT.

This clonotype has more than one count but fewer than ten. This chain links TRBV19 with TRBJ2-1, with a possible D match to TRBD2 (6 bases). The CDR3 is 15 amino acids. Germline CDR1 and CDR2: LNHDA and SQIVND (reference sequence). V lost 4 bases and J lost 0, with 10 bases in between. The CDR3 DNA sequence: TGTGCCAGTAGTAGGGCGGGATCCTCCTACAATGAGCAGTTCTTC. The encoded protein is CASSRAGSSYNEQFF.

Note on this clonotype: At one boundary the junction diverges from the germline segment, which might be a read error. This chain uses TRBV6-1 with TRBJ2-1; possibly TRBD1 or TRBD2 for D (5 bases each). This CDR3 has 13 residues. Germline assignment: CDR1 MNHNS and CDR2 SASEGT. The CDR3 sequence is CASREGARGEQFF. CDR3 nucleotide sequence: TGTGCCAGCAGGGAAGGGGCCCGGGGTGAGCAGTTCTTC.

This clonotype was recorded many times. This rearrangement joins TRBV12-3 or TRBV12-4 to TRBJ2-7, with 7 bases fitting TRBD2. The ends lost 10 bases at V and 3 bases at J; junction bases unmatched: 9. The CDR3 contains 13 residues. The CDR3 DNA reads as TGTGCCACCAAGGGTGGGGGGGGCTACGAGCAGTACTTC. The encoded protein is CATKGGGGYEQYF.

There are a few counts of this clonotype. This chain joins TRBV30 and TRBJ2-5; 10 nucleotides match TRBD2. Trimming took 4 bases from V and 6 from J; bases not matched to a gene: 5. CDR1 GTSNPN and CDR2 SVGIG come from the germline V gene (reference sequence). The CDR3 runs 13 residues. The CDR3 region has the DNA TGTGCCTGGAAAGCTAGCGGGGGAAAGACCCAGTACTTC. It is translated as CAWKASGGKTQYF.

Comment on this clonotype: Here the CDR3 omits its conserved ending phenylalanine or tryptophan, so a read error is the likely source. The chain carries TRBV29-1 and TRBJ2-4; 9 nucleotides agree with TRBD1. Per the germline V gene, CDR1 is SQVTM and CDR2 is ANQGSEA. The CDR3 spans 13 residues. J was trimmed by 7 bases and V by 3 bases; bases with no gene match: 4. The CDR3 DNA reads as TGCAGCGTTGAGGGACAGGGAGGGAACATTCAGTACCTC. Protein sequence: CSVEGQGGNIQYL.

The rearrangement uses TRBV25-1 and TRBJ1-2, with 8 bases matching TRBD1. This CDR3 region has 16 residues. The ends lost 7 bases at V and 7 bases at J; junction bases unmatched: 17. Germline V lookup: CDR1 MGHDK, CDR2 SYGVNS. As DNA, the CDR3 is TGTGCCAGCAATTCCCGGGACAGGACGCTTTTGTTTGGCTACACCTTC. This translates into CASNSRDRTLLFGYTF.

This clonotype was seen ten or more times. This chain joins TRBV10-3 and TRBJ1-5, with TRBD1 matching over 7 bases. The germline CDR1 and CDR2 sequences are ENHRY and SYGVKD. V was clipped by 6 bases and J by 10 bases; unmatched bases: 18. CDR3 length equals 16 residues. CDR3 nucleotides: TGTGCCATCAGCACCGAATCGTGGAGACAGGGCTCCCCCCAGCATTTT. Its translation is CAISTESWRQGSPQHF.

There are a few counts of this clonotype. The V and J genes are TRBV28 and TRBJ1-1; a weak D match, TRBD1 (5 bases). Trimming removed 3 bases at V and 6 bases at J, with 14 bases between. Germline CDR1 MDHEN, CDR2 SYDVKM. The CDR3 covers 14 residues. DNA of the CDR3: TGTGCCAGCAGTTTCTCAGGGATGATCGCTGAAGCTTTCTTT. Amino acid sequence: CASSFSGMIAEAFF.

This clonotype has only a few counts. CDR3: CASSFFTGIRSYNEQFF. CDR3 nucleotides: TGTGCCAGCAGCTTCTTTACAGGGATACGCTCCTACAATGAGCAGTTCTTC. The chain employs TRBV11-2 and TRBJ2-1; D is possibly TRBD1 (6 bases). Between the trimmed V and J ends, which lost 3 bases and 0 bases, there was a span of 15 bases. The CDR3 sequence is 17 residues long. Germline V gene data show CDR1 as SGHAT and CDR2 as FQNNGV.

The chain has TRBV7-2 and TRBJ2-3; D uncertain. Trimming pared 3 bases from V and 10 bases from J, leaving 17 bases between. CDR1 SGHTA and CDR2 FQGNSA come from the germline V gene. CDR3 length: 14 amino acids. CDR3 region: CASSFGVPPDAQYF. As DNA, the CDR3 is TGTGCCAGCAGCTTTGGAGTCCCTCCGGATGCGCAGTATTTT.

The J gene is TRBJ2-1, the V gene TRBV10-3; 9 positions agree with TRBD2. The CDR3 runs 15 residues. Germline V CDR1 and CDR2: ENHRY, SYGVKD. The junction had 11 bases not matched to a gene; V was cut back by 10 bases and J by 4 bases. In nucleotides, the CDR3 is TGTGCCACCTCTTTTAGCGGGAGAGAGTACAATGAGCAGTTCTTC. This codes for CATSFSGREYNEQFF.

This CDR3 is CASSQDDYEQYF. CDR3 coding DNA: TGTGCCAGCAGCCAAGACGACTACGAGCAGTACTTC. This sequence joins TRBV3-1 and TRBJ2-7; no reliable D call. From germline, CDR1 is LGHDT and CDR2 YNNKEL (reference sequence). The V and J ends lost 0 bases and 3 bases respectively, with 3 bases between them. This CDR3 has 12 residues.

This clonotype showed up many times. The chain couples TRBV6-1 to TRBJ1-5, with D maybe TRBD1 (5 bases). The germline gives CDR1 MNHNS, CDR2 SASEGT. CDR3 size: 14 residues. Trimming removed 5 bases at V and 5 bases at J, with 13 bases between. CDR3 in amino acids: CASSPGRFDQPQHF. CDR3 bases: TGTGCCAGCAGTCCGGGACGGTTCGATCAGCCCCAGCATTTT.

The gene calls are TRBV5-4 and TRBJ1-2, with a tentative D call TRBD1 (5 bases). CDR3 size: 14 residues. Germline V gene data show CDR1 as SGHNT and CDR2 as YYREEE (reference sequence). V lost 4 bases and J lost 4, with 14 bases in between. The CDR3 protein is CASSAVEGPYGYTF. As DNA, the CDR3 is TGTGCCAGCAGCGCCGTGGAGGGGCCCTATGGCTACACCTTC.

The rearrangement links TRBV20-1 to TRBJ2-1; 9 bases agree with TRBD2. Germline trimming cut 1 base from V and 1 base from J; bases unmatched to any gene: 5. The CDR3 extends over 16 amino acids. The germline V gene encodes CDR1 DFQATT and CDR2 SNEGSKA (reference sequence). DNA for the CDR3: TGCAGTGCTAGAGCGGTAGCGGGAGAGTCCTACAATGAGCAGTTCTTC. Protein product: CSARAVAGESYNEQFF.

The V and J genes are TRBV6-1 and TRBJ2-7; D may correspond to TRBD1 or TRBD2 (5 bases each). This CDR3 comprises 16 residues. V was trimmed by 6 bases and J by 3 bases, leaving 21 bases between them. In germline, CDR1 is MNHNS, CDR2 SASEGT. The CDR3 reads CASSPYRDGTSYEQYF. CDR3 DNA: TGTGCCAGCAGCCCTTACCGGGACGGCACGAGCTACGAGCAGTACTTC.

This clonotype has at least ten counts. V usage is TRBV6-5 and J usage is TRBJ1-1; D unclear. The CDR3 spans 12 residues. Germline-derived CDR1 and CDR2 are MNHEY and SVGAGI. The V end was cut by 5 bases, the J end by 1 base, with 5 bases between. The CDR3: CASSHRNTEAFF. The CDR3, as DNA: TGTGCCAGCAGTCACAGGAACACTGAAGCTTTCTTT.

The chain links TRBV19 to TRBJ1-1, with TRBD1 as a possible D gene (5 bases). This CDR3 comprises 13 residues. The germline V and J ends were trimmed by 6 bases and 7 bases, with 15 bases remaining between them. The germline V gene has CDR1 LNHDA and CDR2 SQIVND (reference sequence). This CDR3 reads CASRQDSLREAFF. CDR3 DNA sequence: TGTGCCAGTAGGCAAGACAGTCTACGTGAAGCTTTCTTT.

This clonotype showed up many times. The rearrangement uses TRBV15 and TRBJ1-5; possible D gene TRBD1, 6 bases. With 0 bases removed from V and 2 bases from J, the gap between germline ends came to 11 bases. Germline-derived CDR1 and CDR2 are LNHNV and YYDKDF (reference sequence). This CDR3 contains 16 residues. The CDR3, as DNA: TGTGCCACCAGCAGAGATCTACAGGGAGGCAATCAGCCCCAGCATTTT. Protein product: CATSRDLQGGNQPQHF.

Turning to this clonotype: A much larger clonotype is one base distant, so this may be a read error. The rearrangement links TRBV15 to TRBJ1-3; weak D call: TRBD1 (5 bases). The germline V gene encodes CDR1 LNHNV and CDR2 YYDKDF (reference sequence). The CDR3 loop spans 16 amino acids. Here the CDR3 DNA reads TGTGCCACCAGCAGAGCTGGGGGGATCTCTGGAGACACCATATATTTT. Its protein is CATSRAGGISGDTIYF.

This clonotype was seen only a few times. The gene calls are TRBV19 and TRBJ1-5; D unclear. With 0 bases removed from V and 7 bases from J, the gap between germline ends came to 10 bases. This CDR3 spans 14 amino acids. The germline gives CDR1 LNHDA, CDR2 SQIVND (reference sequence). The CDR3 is CASSIEGVWQPQHF. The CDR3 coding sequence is TGTGCCAGTAGTATAGAGGGCGTTTGGCAGCCCCAGCATTTT.

CDR3 region: CASRGTGGVATEAFF. DNA of the CDR3: TGTGCCAGTCGCGGGACAGGGGGCGTGGCCACTGAAGCTTTCTTT. The rearrangement uses TRBV6-1 and TRBJ1-1; 12 bases map to TRBD1. The germline V gene encodes CDR1 MNHNS and CDR2 SASEGT. This CDR3 has 15 residues. The ends lost 9 bases at V and 4 bases at J; junction bases unmatched: 9.